The 19 T cell receptor beta chains below were found in one sample sequenced in a study of T cell responses to AZD1222 COVID-19 vaccine. Assay used: immunoSEQ multiplex PCR; TCRdb lists only in-frame clones, some missing. The profile shows 70,000 to 95,000 clones, approximately 88% of them singletons. Sample: peripheral blood, taken on day 0 of MenACWY control vaccination. The receptor set was obtained from an adult in good health.

The chain links TRBV5-1 to TRBJ1-5, with 10 bases fitting TRBD1. Germline trimming cut 3 bases from V and 9 bases from J; bases unmatched to any gene: 12. The CDR3 runs to 16 residues. CDR1 and CDR2 (germline): SGHRS, YFSETQ. The CDR3 region is CASSSGTGTGERPQHF. In nucleotides, the CDR3 is TGCGCCAGCAGCTCAGGAACCGGGACAGGGGAGAGGCCCCAGCATTTT. Drawing the rest from reference TRBV5-1 and TRBJ1-5, the complete variable domain is KAGVTQTPRYLIKTRGQQVTLSCSPISGHRSVSWYQQTPGQGLQFLFEYFSETQRNKGNFPGRFSGRQFSNSRSEMNVSTLELGDSALYLCASSSGTGTGERPQHFGDGTRLSIL.

In its sample, this clone was seen a few times. The chain carries TRBV27 and TRBJ1-2; 9 bases line up with TRBD1. CDR1 is MNHEY, CDR2 SMNVEV, per germline (reference sequence). The ends lost 6 bases at V and 4 bases at J; junction bases unmatched: 6. The CDR3 consists of 14 residues. The CDR3 DNA reads TGTGCCAGCAGGGGGACAGGGAGAACCTATGGCTACACCTTC. The encoded protein is CASRGTGRTYGYTF.

The gene calls are TRBV19 and TRBJ1-1; weak D call: TRBD1 (5 bases). V was clipped by 7 bases and J by 1 base, with 13 bases between them. The V gene's germline CDR1 is LNHDA and CDR2 SQIVND (reference sequence). CDR3 length: 14 residues. The CDR3 protein is CASTPSGANTEAFF. Here the CDR3 DNA reads TGTGCCAGTACCCCATCCGGGGCGAACACTGAAGCTTTCTTT.

The CDR3 DNA is TGTGCCAGCAGCTTCCGGGACCAGAGCTCCTACAATGAGCAGTTCTTC. It specifies CASSFRDQSSYNEQFF. The chain combines TRBV5-5 with TRBJ2-1; D assignment may be TRBD1 or TRBD2 (5 bases each). V lost 2 bases and J 0 bases, leaving 12 bases between the germline ends. Looked up from germline, CDR1 is SGHKS and CDR2 is YYEKEE (reference sequence). This CDR3 spans 16 amino acids.

The chain combines TRBV6-1 with TRBJ1-3; TRBD1 matches 8 bases. CDR1 and CDR2 (germline): MNHNS, SASEGT. The CDR3 spans 17 residues. J was trimmed by 3 bases and V by 4 bases; bases with no gene match: 11. The CDR3 protein is CASSALLTGGGGNTIYF. In nucleotides, the CDR3 is TGTGCCAGCAGTGCGCTATTAACAGGGGGGGGTGGAAACACCATATATTTT.

This sequence joins TRBV27 and TRBJ1-1, with D possibly being TRBD1 (5 bases). The CDR3 has 16 residues. Trimming left V 2 bases short and J 1 base short, with 14 bases between. The germline CDR1 and CDR2 sequences are MNHEY and SMNVEV (reference sequence). CDR3 DNA sequence: TGTGCCAGCAGTTTAGACCCCGGGGCGCAGAACACTGAAGCTTTCTTT. Protein sequence: CASSLDPGAQNTEAFF.

V and J are TRBV7-9 and TRBJ1-5; 7 bases fit TRBD1. From germline, CDR1 is SEHNR and CDR2 FQNEAQ (reference sequence). The V segment lost 8 bases and the J segment 8 bases; nucleotides outside the gene matches: 6. This CDR3 has 12 residues. The CDR3 spells CASGYDREPQHF. CDR3 nucleotide sequence: TGTGCCAGCGGATATGACAGGGAGCCCCAGCATTTT.

The chain couples TRBV29-1 to TRBJ1-2, with D tentatively TRBD1 (5 bases). The CDR3 is 14 residues long. V dropped 7 bases and J dropped 3 bases, with 18 bases sitting between them. Germline V gene lookup returns CDR1 SQVTM and CDR2 ANQGSEA. The CDR3 bases are TGCAGCGAATCCCGGGACCCACCTTACTATGGCTACACCTTC. Amino acid sequence: CSESRDPPYYGYTF.

V usage is TRBV28 and J usage is TRBJ1-6; a weak D match, TRBD1 (6 bases). V gave up 7 bases and J gave up 2 bases, with 12 bases separating them. The CDR3 length is 15 residues. Per the germline V gene, CDR1 is MDHEN and CDR2 is SYDVKM. The CDR3: CASTGADTYNSPLHF. DNA of the CDR3: TGTGCCAGCACAGGGGCGGACACCTATAATTCACCCCTCCACTTT.

Sample share makes this clone medium-sized. This chain connects TRBV19 to TRBJ1-5; D not resolved. Deletions cut 6 bases from V and 0 bases from J, with 12 bases between. This CDR3 spans 15 amino acids. Germline CDR1 reads LNHDA; CDR2 reads SQIVND (reference sequence). CDR3 amino acids: CASRPGLLSNQPQHF. DNA for the CDR3: TGTGCCAGTAGACCCGGACTTCTTAGCAATCAGCCCCAGCATTTT.

J is TRBJ2-2 and V is TRBV25-1; D ambiguous. V was shortened by 6 bases and J by 4 bases, with 15 bases between the two germline ends. The CDR3 runs to 15 residues. Germline CDR1 MGHDK, CDR2 SYGVNS. CDR3: CASSLRSSGTGELFF. Written as DNA, the CDR3 is TGTGCCAGCAGCCTCCGTTCGTCGGGCACCGGGGAGCTGTTTTTT.

This clone was counted a single time. V is TRBV7-2 and J is TRBJ2-7, with TRBD1 identical over 9 bases. The CDR3 is 16 residues long. CDR1 is SGHTA and CDR2 is FQGNSA in the germline V gene. V dropped 0 bases and J dropped 1; count of bases not matched to a gene: 4. This CDR3 is CASSLALGTGSYEQYF. The CDR3 DNA is TGTGCCAGCAGCTTAGCGCTGGGGACAGGGTCCTACGAGCAGTACTTC.

This clone was observed a handful of times. The V call is TRBV7-2, the J call TRBJ1-4; perhaps TRBD1 as D (5 bases). This CDR3 has 15 amino acids. Trimming took 1 base from V and 5 from J, leaving 11 bases between them. From germline, CDR1 is SGHTA and CDR2 FQGNSA. CDR3 nucleotides: TGTGCCAGCAGCTTAGTGGTAGGGACGAATGAAAAACTGTTTTTT. It codes for CASSLVVGTNEKLFF.

The chain joins TRBV12-3 or TRBV12-4 to TRBJ2-1; no definite D call. V was cut by 3 bases and J by 3 bases, with 3 bases left in between. This CDR3 spans 12 amino acids. This chain's CDR3 is CASSFVYNEQFF. CDR3 sequence (DNA): TGTGCCAGCAGTTTCGTCTACAATGAGCAGTTCTTC.

V is TRBV11-3 and J is TRBJ1-6; no firm D call. The CDR3 is 13 amino acids. Trimming took 3 bases from V and 10 from J, leaving 10 bases between them. Germline CDR1 SGHNT, CDR2 YENEEA. The CDR3 sequence is CASSFTADSPLHF. In nucleotides, the CDR3 is TGTGCCAGCAGCTTCACCGCGGACTCACCCCTCCACTTT.

The rearrangement links TRBV10-2 to TRBJ2-5; TRBD1 is a possible D gene (6 bases). The V gene lost 7 bases and the J gene lost 0 bases, with 15 bases spanning the gap. This CDR3 spans 15 amino acids. CDR1 and CDR2 from the germline V gene are WSHSY and SAAADI. CDR3 residues: CASTLQGRYQETQYF. CDR3 coding DNA: TGCGCCAGCACCTTACAGGGAAGGTACCAAGAGACCCAGTACTTC.

CDR3 amino acids: CASSDALTAGSPLHF. DNA of the CDR3: TGTGCCAGCAGTGATGCACTGACCGCAGGTTCACCCCTCCACTTT. This chain links TRBV6-1 with TRBJ1-6; D call uncertain. This CDR3 is 15 amino acids long. V was pared by 3 bases and J by 9 bases, with 15 bases between. CDR1 is MNHNS and CDR2 is SASEGT in the germline V gene.

This chain joins TRBV28 and TRBJ1-5; D may be TRBD1 (6 bases). The CDR3 loop spans 13 amino acids. Germline CDR1 is MDHEN and CDR2 is SYDVKM. V dropped 10 bases and J dropped 4 bases, with 14 bases sitting between them. For the CDR3, the DNA is TGTGCCACCGAGGACAGCCTAAATCAGCCCCAGCATTTT. Amino acids: CATEDSLNQPQHF.

For the CDR3, the DNA is TGCGCCAGCAGCTTAAGGTTAAGCGACACAGATACGCAGTATTTT. It codes for CASSLRLSDTDTQYF. The V call is TRBV5-1, the J call TRBJ2-3, with D unresolved. Trimming took off 2 bases at V and 2 bases at J, with 12 bases between the two ends. Germline CDR1 and CDR2: SGHRS and YFSETQ. This CDR3 is 15 amino acids long.